This T cell receptor beta chain was sequenced for a study of CD8 T cells in ankylosing spondylitis. Whole-study results and caveats: Clones linked to disease were reported to show significant enrichment in matched ankylosing spondylitis synovial fluid. Roughly 8 highly homologous variants made up a TCR beta motif, and this motif appeared characteristic of ankylosing spondylitis blood.

5'-RACE, quantitative and with molecular barcodes, yielded the TCR beta libraries. A single record per CDR3 protein comes from TCRdb applying MiXCR to the 5' RACE reads. The sample includes 200,000 or so distinct CDR3 sequences, roughly 13% of them seen just once. Remarks on this clonotype: What it binds is unknown.

The ends were cut back, 0 bases at V and 7 bases at J, with 21 bases in the middle. Looked up from germline, CDR1 is SGHTA and CDR2 is FQGTGA. This CDR3 is built from 18 residues. Specimen: blood, either unsorted or a sorted T cell fraction (not recorded which). The V call is TRBV7-3, the J call TRBJ2-2, with D tentatively TRBD2 (5 bases). The clonotype originates from a female donor with ankylosing spondylitis or in good health (not recorded which). CDR3 sequence (DNA): TGTGCCAGCAGCTTAACTGAGAGGGTAGGCCGTTCCGTCGGGGAGCTGTTTTTT. Translating gives CASSLTERVGRSVGELFF.